This record concerns one T cell receptor beta chain sequence. As yet, its antigen is unknown. This sample is part of a study of cytomegalovirus exposure and HLA in healthy donors. Study overall: Falling in the Caucasian-associated ancestry cluster were 81% of some 400 genotyped donors.

Healthy bone marrow donors made up the donor group. There were likely unrecorded immune exposures, though donors were nominally healthy when sampled. PCR amplification relied on 60 Vbeta primers (plus 13 Jbeta primers). Assay: immunoSEQ multiplex PCR; the TCRdb copy retains only in-frame clones and omits some. Altogether 130,000 or so clones are present, around 67% being singletons, with the ten largest covering approximately 2.1%. From germline, CDR1 is MDHEN and CDR2 SYDVKM. The CDR3 extends over 16 amino acids. Unmatched junction bases numbered 11, after V lost 6 bases and J lost 4 bases. Study findings and constraints: Later analysis identified a missense DCLRE1C variant that was linked to TCR beta V- and J-gene trimming.

The chain couples TRBV28 to TRBJ2-1; 8 bases fit TRBD1. The sequenced sample consisted of PBMCs. This clonotype originated in a woman aged 40 to 55 in good health and CMV-seropositive. CDR3 amino acids: CASRLGDRSLYNEQFF. CDR3 in DNA: TGTGCCAGCAGATTGGGGGACAGGTCACTTTACAATGAGCAGTTCTTC.